Presented here are 13 T cell receptor beta chains from one specimen sequenced in a study of blood T cell repertoires in COVID-19 (dated by TCRdb to about 2020). The library relied on the immunoSEQ multiplex PCR assay. Imported from immuneACCESS, the table was reduced by TCRdb to in-frame sequences with V and J called. These copies leave out some clones; in studies compared against another copy, an unresolved V gene accounts for under half, and the cause of the remainder is not known. This sample lists roughly 200,000 clones; 85% to 90% were detected once. 3% to 3.5% of the sample goes to the ten largest clones. The specimen sequenced was peripheral blood. The receptor set was obtained from a man aged 55-75 years with acute or convalescent COVID-19.

The chain carries TRBV7-3 and TRBJ1-1, with D possibly being TRBD1 (5 bases). The germline gives CDR1 SGHTA, CDR2 FQGTGA. V was shortened by 5 bases and J by 4 bases, with 17 bases between the two germline ends. This CDR3 has 15 residues. In DNA form, the CDR3 reads TGTGCCAGCAGCAACGGAGTTAGTCAGGGCACTGAAGCTTTCTTT. Encoded protein: CASSNGVSQGTEAFF.

The chain joins TRBV6-6 to TRBJ2-7; weak D call: TRBD1 (6 bases). The CDR3 is 14 residues long. V gave up 6 bases and J gave up 2 bases, with 14 bases separating them. From germline, CDR1 is MNHNY and CDR2 SVGAGI (reference sequence). CDR3 DNA: TGTGCCAGCAGCACCCAGGGGACCCCCTACGAGCAGTACTTC. Translation: CASSTQGTPYEQYF.

In nucleotides, the CDR3 is TGTGCCAGCAGCCATACCGACAGGGGTTACGAGCAGTACTTC. Protein product: CASSHTDRGYEQYF. This chain connects TRBV7-9 to TRBJ2-7; 8 nucleotides line up with TRBD1. The germline CDR1 and CDR2 sequences are SEHNR and FQNEAQ (reference sequence). V lost 5 bases to trimming and J lost 4 bases; unmatched junction nucleotides: 7. The CDR3 runs 14 residues. The variable domain in full, with the rest retrieved from reference TRBV7-9 and TRBJ2-7, is DTGVSQNPRHKITKRGQNVTFRCDPISEHNRLYWYRQTLGQGPEFLTYFQNEAQLEKSRLLSDRFSAERPKGSFSTLEIQRTEQGDSAMYLCASSHTDRGYEQYFGPGTRLTVT.

This chain uses TRBV5-6 with TRBJ1-3; 7 bases are a match to TRBD1. Germline V lookup: CDR1 SGHDT, CDR2 YYEEEE. Trimming removed 4 bases from V and 4 bases from J; junction bases left unmatched: 8. The CDR3 length is 15 residues. The CDR3 DNA follows: TGTGCCAGCAGCCTCCTACAGGGGCTGGGAAACACCATATATTTT. Its translation is CASSLLQGLGNTIYF. Full variable domain (missing parts from reference TRBV5-6 and TRBJ1-3): DAGVTQSPTHLIKTRGQQVTLRCSPKSGHDTVSWYQQALGQGPQFIFQYYEEEERQRGNFPDRFSGHQFPNYSSELNVNALLLGDSALYLCASSLLQGLGNTIYFGEGSWLTVV.

This clone was observed once. V gene TRBV24-1 combines with J gene TRBJ2-3; TRBD2 is a possible D gene (5 bases). Between the trimmed V and J ends, which lost 2 bases and 8 bases, there was a span of 13 bases. CDR1 and CDR2 from the germline V gene are KGHDR and SFDVKD. The CDR3 has 14 residues. The CDR3 DNA is TGTGCCACCAGTGATTCGGGAAGAATGGGTACGCAGTATTTT. This translates into CATSDSGRMGTQYF.

V and J are TRBV27 and TRBJ1-5, with D possibly TRBD1 on 5 matching bases. Trimming took 2 bases from V and 2 from J, leaving 10 bases between them. Germline lookup yields CDR1 MNHEY and CDR2 SMNVEV (reference sequence). CDR3 length: 15 amino acids. CDR3 protein: CASSLQGLGNQPQHF. CDR3 bases: TGTGCCAGCAGTTTACAGGGTTTAGGCAATCAGCCCCAGCATTTT.

This chain joins TRBV30 and TRBJ2-7, with a tentative D call TRBD1 (5 bases). There are 12 residues in the CDR3. The germline V gene encodes CDR1 GTSNPN and CDR2 SVGIG (reference sequence). Trimming took off 2 bases at V and 7 bases at J, with 12 bases between the two ends. CDR3 in amino acids: CAWSNTRVEQYF. The DNA for the CDR3 is TGTGCCTGGAGTAACACCAGGGTTGAGCAGTACTTC. Together with reference TRBV30 and TRBJ2-7, the CDR3 gives the full variable domain: SQTIHQWPATLVQPVGSPLSLECTVEGTSNPNLYWYRQAAGRGLQLLFYSVGIGQISSEVPQNLSASRPQDRQFILSSKKLLLSDSGFYLCAWSNTRVEQYFGPGTRLTVT.

The chain joins TRBV7-3 to TRBJ2-5; 13 bases are shared with TRBD2. The V segment lost 5 bases and the J segment 4 bases; nucleotides outside the gene matches: 4. The CDR3 is 15 amino acids. The germline gives CDR1 SGHTA, CDR2 FQGTGA. The CDR3 sequence is CASSPGLAGIETQYF. CDR3 in DNA: TGTGCCAGCAGCCCGGGACTAGCGGGGATAGAGACCCAGTACTTC.

The J gene is TRBJ1-1, the V gene TRBV5-1, with 7 bases that match TRBD1. The CDR3 contains 13 residues. Unmatched junction bases numbered 8, after V lost 5 bases and J lost 7 bases. The germline V gene encodes CDR1 SGHRS and CDR2 YFSETQ. CDR3 sequence reads: CASRLAGGGEAFF. The CDR3, as DNA: TGCGCCAGCAGACTCGCAGGGGGTGGTGAAGCTTTCTTT.

The gene calls are TRBV5-8 and TRBJ2-1; 10 bases fit TRBD1. V was pared by 0 bases and J by 6 bases, with 3 bases of the junction left unmatched. In germline, CDR1 is SGHTS, CDR2 YDEGEE. There are 15 residues in the CDR3. CDR3 sequence reads: CASSLGGQGFNEQFF. In DNA, the CDR3 is TGTGCCAGCAGCTTGGGGGGACAGGGGTTCAATGAGCAGTTCTTC.

This chain's CDR3 is CASSPGGLNTEAFF. Written as DNA, the CDR3 is TGTGCCAGCTCACCCGGGGGGCTAAACACTGAAGCTTTCTTT. The V gene is TRBV18, the J gene TRBJ1-1, with D tentatively TRBD1 (6 bases). Trimming pared 3 bases from V and 2 bases from J, leaving 10 bases between. There are 14 residues in the CDR3. Germline V gene lookup returns CDR1 KGHSH and CDR2 LQKENI.

CDR3 sequence: CASSIVGQGVRGSNQPQHF. CDR3 sequence (DNA): TGTGCCAGTAGTATAGTAGGACAGGGGGTAAGAGGGAGCAATCAGCCCCAGCATTTT. J is TRBJ1-5 and V is TRBV19, with 10 bases identical to TRBD1. V was pared by 1 base and J by 1 base, with 10 bases of the junction left unmatched. The germline gives CDR1 LNHDA, CDR2 SQIVND (reference sequence). This CDR3 is 19 amino acids long.

The rearrangement uses TRBV7-9 and TRBJ2-3; 9 bases line up with TRBD2. Unmatched junction bases numbered 9, after V lost 1 base and J lost 4 bases. This CDR3 has 17 amino acids. The germline CDR1 and CDR2 sequences are SEHNR and FQNEAQ (reference sequence). CDR3 loop: CASSLVPSGDLSDTQYF. CDR3 DNA sequence: TGTGCCAGCAGCTTAGTACCTAGCGGGGACCTGTCAGATACGCAGTATTTT. Using reference TRBV7-9 and TRBJ2-3 for the parts outside the CDR3, the full variable domain is DTGVSQNPRHKITKRGQNVTFRCDPISEHNRLYWYRQTLGQGPEFLTYFQNEAQLEKSRLLSDRFSAERPKGSFSTLEIQRTEQGDSAMYLCASSLVPSGDLSDTQYFGPGTRLTVL.